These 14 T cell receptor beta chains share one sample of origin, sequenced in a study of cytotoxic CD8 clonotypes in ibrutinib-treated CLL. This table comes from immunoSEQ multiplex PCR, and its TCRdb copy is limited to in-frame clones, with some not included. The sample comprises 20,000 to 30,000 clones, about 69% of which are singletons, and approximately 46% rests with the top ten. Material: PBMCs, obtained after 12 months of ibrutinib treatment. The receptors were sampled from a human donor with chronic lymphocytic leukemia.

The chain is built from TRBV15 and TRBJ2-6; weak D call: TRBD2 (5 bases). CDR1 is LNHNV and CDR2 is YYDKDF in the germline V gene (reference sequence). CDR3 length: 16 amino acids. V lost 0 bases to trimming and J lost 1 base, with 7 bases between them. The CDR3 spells CATSRDRGSGANVLTF. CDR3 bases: TGTGCCACCAGCAGAGATCGGGGTTCTGGGGCCAACGTCCTGACTTTC.

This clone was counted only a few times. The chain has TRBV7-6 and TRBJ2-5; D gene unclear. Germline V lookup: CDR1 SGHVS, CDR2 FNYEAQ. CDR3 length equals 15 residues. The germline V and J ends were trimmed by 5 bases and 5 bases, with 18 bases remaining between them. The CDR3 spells CASSLRNPPQETQYF. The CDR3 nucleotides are TGTGCCAGCAGCCTGCGAAATCCTCCGCAGGAGACCCAGTACTTC.

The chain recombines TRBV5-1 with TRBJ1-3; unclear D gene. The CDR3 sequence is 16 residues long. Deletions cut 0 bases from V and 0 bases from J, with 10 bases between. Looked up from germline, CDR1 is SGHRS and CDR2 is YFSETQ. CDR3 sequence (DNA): TGCGCCAGCAGCTTGGGGACCCCGAGCTCTGGAAACACCATATATTTT. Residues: CASSLGTPSSGNTIYF.

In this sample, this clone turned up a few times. The CDR3 spells CASMNRDGSYNEQFF. CDR3 nucleotides: TGCGCCAGTATGAACCGGGACGGGAGCTACAATGAGCAGTTCTTC. The V call is TRBV4-1, the J call TRBJ2-1, with a weak D call TRBD2 (6 bases). Trimming took 9 bases from V and 3 from J, leaving 18 bases between them. This CDR3 is 15 amino acids long. Germline V gives CDR1 MGHRA, CDR2 YSYEKL.

CDR3 nucleotide sequence: TGTGCCAGCAGCGTAGGTGGCAGGGGATGGAACACTGAAGCTTTCTTT. Translation: CASSVGGRGWNTEAFF. The rearrangement uses TRBV9 and TRBJ1-1; the D gene is possibly TRBD1 (6 bases). The CDR3 consists of 16 residues. Germline values: CDR1 SGDLS, CDR2 YYNGEE. The V and J ends lost 0 bases and 1 base respectively, with 13 bases between them.

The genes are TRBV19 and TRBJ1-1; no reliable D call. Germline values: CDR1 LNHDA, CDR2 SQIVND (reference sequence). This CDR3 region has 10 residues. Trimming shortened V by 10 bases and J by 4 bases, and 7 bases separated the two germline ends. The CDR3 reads CATMGTEAFF. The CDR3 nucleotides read TGTGCCACGATGGGCACTGAAGCTTTCTTT.

The CDR3, as DNA: TGTGCCAGCACCCGAAACTACGAGCAGTACTTC. It translates to CASTRNYEQYF. V and J are TRBV6-1 and TRBJ2-7; no clear D gene. Germline CDR1 and CDR2: MNHNS and SASEGT. Trimming removed 7 bases from V and 3 bases from J, with 7 bases in between. The CDR3 sequence is 11 residues long.

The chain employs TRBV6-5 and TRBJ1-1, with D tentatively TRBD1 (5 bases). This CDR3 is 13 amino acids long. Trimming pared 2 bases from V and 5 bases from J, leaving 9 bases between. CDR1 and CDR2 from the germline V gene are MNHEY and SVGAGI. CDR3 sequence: CASSYEGWTEAFF. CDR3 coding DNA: TGTGCCAGCAGTTACGAGGGGTGGACTGAAGCTTTCTTT.

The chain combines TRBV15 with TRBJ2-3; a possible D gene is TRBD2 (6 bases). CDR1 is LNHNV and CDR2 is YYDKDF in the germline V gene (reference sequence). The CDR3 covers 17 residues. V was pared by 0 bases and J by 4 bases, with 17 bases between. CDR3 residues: CATSRDWGEIGSDTQYF. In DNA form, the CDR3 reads TGTGCCACCAGCAGAGATTGGGGGGAAATTGGATCAGATACGCAGTATTTT.

The CDR3 DNA reads TGTGCCAGCAGCGCAGGGACTAGTGATCAAGAGACCCAGTACTTC. As protein: CASSAGTSDQETQYF. The chain combines TRBV9 with TRBJ2-5; 8 positions match TRBD2. This CDR3 has 15 residues. Looked up from germline, CDR1 is SGDLS and CDR2 is YYNGEE. Unmatched junction bases numbered 6, after V lost 3 bases and J lost 2 bases.

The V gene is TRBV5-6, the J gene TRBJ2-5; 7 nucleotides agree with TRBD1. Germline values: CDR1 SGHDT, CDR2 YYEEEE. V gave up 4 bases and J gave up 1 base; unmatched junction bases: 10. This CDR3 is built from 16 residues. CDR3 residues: CASSPGPAGGQETQYF. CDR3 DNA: TGTGCCAGCAGCCCAGGGCCAGCAGGGGGCCAAGAGACCCAGTACTTC.

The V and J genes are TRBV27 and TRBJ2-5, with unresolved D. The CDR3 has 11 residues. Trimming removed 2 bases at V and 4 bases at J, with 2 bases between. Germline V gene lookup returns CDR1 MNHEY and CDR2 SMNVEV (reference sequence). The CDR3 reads CASSLRETQYF. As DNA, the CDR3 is TGTGCCAGCAGTTTACGAGAGACCCAGTACTTC.

CDR3 region: CASSLTGANTEAFF. The DNA of the CDR3 is TGTGCCAGCAGTTTAACAGGGGCGAACACTGAAGCTTTCTTT. The chain carries TRBV28 and TRBJ1-1; 7 bases match TRBD1. Germline assignment: CDR1 MDHEN and CDR2 SYDVKM. This CDR3 region has 14 residues. Trimming cost V 2 bases and J 1 base; bases outside gene matches: 1.

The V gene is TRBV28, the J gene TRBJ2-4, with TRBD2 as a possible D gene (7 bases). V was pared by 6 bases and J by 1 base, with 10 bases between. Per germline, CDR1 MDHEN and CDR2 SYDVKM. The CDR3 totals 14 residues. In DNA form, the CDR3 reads TGTGCCAGCAGCCGGGGGGCGGCCAAAAACATTCAGTACTTC. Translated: CASSRGAAKNIQYF.